Presented here are 17 T cell receptor beta chains from one specimen sequenced in a study of shared clonotypes between healthy human individuals. Measured with immunoSEQ multiplex PCR; TCRdb has only the in-frame clones, and not every one. The sample lists more than 850,000 clones, approximately 80% occurring once. The specimen sequenced was memory CD4+ T cells from PBMCs. Noted subset: CD45RA-negative fraction. Receptors originate from a man aged 18 to 30 in good health. Some clones in this sample may be carry-over from other donors' samples.

Points on this clone: Additional DNA sequences in this sample encode the identical CDR3. V is TRBV7-3 and J is TRBJ1-2, with 10 bases aligning to TRBD1. J gave up 5 bases and V 4 bases, and 1 base lay outside the gene matches. The CDR3 has 13 amino acids. Germline CDR1 and CDR2: SGHTA and FQGTGA. CDR3 sequence (DNA): TGTGCCAGCAGCTCGGGACAGGGGTATGGCTACACCTTC. Protein product: CASSSGQGYGYTF.

This clone was seen a single time. The V call is TRBV9, the J call TRBJ1-2, with a weak D call TRBD1 (5 bases). The CDR3 runs to 19 residues. The V end was cut by 0 bases, the J end by 7 bases, with 28 bases between. The germline CDR1 and CDR2 sequences are SGDLS and YYNGEE. In DNA, the CDR3 is TGTGCCAGCAGCGTAGGCGGGGGATGGAAGAAGCGGGAAGACGGTGGCTACACCTTC. Translated: CASSVGGGWKKREDGGYTF. The full variable domain, its missing parts supplied by reference TRBV9 and TRBJ1-2, is DSGVTQTPKHLITATGQRVTLRCSPRSGDLSVYWYQQSLDQGLQFLIQYYNGEERAKGNILERFSAQQFPDLHSELNLSSLELGDSALYFCASSVGGGWKKREDGGYTFGSGTRLTVV.

The chain combines TRBV5-4 with TRBJ2-5; possible D gene TRBD2, 6 bases. V dropped 2 bases and J dropped 1 base, with 12 bases sitting between them. Looked up from germline, CDR1 is SGHNT and CDR2 is YYREEE (reference sequence). The CDR3 totals 15 residues. The chain's CDR3 is CASSFGGVGQETQYF. The CDR3 nucleotides read TGTGCCAGCAGCTTCGGGGGAGTGGGCCAAGAGACCCAGTACTTC. The complete variable domain, with remaining parts taken from reference TRBV5-4 and TRBJ2-5, reads ETGVTQSPTHLIKTRGQQVTLRCSSQSGHNTVSWYQQALGQGPQFIFQYYREEENGRGNFPPRFSGLQFPNYSSELNVNALELDDSALYLCASSFGGVGQETQYFGPGTRLLVL.

This chain connects TRBV25-1 to TRBJ2-7; tentatively, D is TRBD1 or TRBD2 (5 bases each). There are 10 residues in the CDR3. V lost 8 bases and J lost 3, with 5 bases in between. The germline V gene encodes CDR1 MGHDK and CDR2 SYGVNS. The CDR3 sequence: CASGGYEQYF. CDR3 DNA sequence: TGTGCCAGCGGGGGCTACGAGCAGTACTTC.

Only a few counts were recorded for this clone. This may come from a read error, since a much larger clone is one base off. The rearrangement joins TRBV7-6 to TRBJ2-5; D unclear. This CDR3 has 11 amino acids. Germline V CDR1 and CDR2: SGHVS, FNYEAQ. V was trimmed by 5 bases and J by 2 bases, leaving 3 bases between them. The DNA for the CDR3 is TGTGCCAGCAGCGATCAAGAGACCCAGTACTTC. This sequence encodes CASSDQETQYF.

The chain links TRBV11-2 to TRBJ2-2; 7 bases line up with TRBD1. Germline V gene sequence: CDR1 SGHAT, CDR2 FQNNGV. CDR3 length: 16 amino acids. With 3 bases clipped from V and 9 bases from J, the junction kept 13 bases outside the gene matches. DNA of the CDR3: TGTGCCAGCAGCTTCCCAGGGGGACAGTCTCACCGGGAGCTGTTTTTT. Translation: CASSFPGGQSHRELFF.

J is TRBJ1-5 and V is TRBV10-3; 7 positions agree with TRBD1. Germline values: CDR1 ENHRY, CDR2 SYGVKD. This CDR3 spans 14 amino acids. The V segment lost 4 bases and the J segment 7 bases; nucleotides outside the gene matches: 7. The CDR3: CAISGQGGGQPQHF. The CDR3 bases are TGTGCCATCAGTGGACAGGGCGGTGGACAGCCCCAGCATTTT.

This sequence joins TRBV15 and TRBJ2-5; 7 bases map to TRBD2. This CDR3 comprises 17 residues. V trimming: 2 bases; J trimming: 2 bases; junction bases outside the gene matches: 11. Germline V gives CDR1 LNHNV, CDR2 YYDKDF (reference sequence). CDR3 sequence (DNA): TGTGCCACCAGCAGATCCCGCGGGGTAGCGGGTCAAGAGACCCAGTACTTC. It specifies CATSRSRGVAGQETQYF.

The chain recombines TRBV4-2 with TRBJ2-7; 10 bases match TRBD1. Unmatched junction bases numbered 2, after V lost 1 base and J lost 2 bases. CDR1 and CDR2 from the germline V gene are LGHNA and YNFKEQ. The CDR3 extends over 15 amino acids. The CDR3 DNA reads TGTGCCAGCAGCCAAGGGACAGGGGGTCCCTACGAGCAGTACTTC. This sequence encodes CASSQGTGGPYEQYF.

The chain is built from TRBV7-9 and TRBJ1-5; tentatively, D is TRBD1 (5 bases). V lost 1 base, J lost 3 bases, and 13 bases lay in between. Per germline, CDR1 SEHNR and CDR2 FQNEAQ (reference sequence). There are 16 residues in the CDR3. The CDR3, as DNA: TGTGCCAGCAGCTTAGGGGGCCAAGGAGTCAATCAGCCCCAGCATTTT. Residues: CASSLGGQGVNQPQHF.

The CDR3 DNA follows: TGTGCCAGCAGTCTCTCCAAACAGGGAAGTCAGCCCCAGCATTTT. Translation: CASSLSKQGSQPQHF. V and J are TRBV28 and TRBJ1-5; TRBD1 might be the D (6 bases). Trimming shortened V by 5 bases and J by 6 bases, and 17 bases separated the two germline ends. Germline V gene lookup returns CDR1 MDHEN and CDR2 SYDVKM. This CDR3 region has 15 residues.

This chain links TRBV28 with TRBJ2-7; 8 nucleotides line up with TRBD2. The CDR3 totals 15 residues. Losses at the gene ends were 1 base for V and 5 bases for J; bases not matched to a gene: 7. Looked up from germline, CDR1 is MDHEN and CDR2 is SYDVKM. The CDR3 sequence is CASSLSGTRMHEQYF. CDR3 DNA: TGTGCCAGCAGTTTATCCGGGACTAGGATGCACGAGCAGTACTTC.

V gene TRBV5-1 combines with J gene TRBJ2-7; TRBD1 matches 7 bases. This CDR3 contains 15 residues. Germline values: CDR1 SGHRS, CDR2 YFSETQ. V lost 1 base and J lost 6; bases outside the gene matches: 10. The CDR3 loop is CASSLLTGELSEQYF. The CDR3, as DNA: TGCGCCAGCAGCTTGCTTACAGGGGAGCTAAGCGAGCAGTACTTC.

This clone has a handful of counts. This sequence joins TRBV4-1 and TRBJ1-2, with a tentative D call TRBD1 (6 bases). Deletions cut 0 bases from V and 7 bases from J, with 15 bases between. The CDR3 extends over 15 amino acids. Germline-derived CDR1 and CDR2 are MGHRA and YSYEKL. The CDR3 loop is CASSQDWGGLVGYTF. DNA for the CDR3: TGCGCCAGCAGCCAAGATTGGGGGGGCTTAGTTGGCTACACCTTC.

The chain recombines TRBV5-1 with TRBJ2-3, with D maybe TRBD1 (6 bases). The V and J ends lost 0 bases and 4 bases respectively, with 12 bases between them. The CDR3 is 15 amino acids. Germline CDR1 and CDR2: SGHRS and YFSETQ. The DNA for the CDR3 is TGCGCCAGCAGCTTGGCCGGCCAGGGGTCAGATACGCAGTATTTT. Its protein product is CASSLAGQGSDTQYF.

This clone was detected a few times. The chain carries TRBV9 and TRBJ2-2; 7 bases line up with TRBD2. The CDR3 has 16 amino acids. Germline CDR1 reads SGDLS; CDR2 reads YYNGEE. The junction had 6 bases not matched to a gene; V was cut back by 4 bases and J by 0 bases. The CDR3 region has the DNA TGTGCCAGCAGCTCAGGACTAGGTACGAACACCGGGGAGCTGTTTTTT. It specifies CASSSGLGTNTGELFF. The full variable domain, completed using reference TRBV9 and TRBJ2-2, is DSGVTQTPKHLITATGQRVTLRCSPRSGDLSVYWYQQSLDQGLQFLIQYYNGEERAKGNILERFSAQQFPDLHSELNLSSLELGDSALYFCASSSGLGTNTGELFFGEGSRLTVL.

V is TRBV20-1 and J is TRBJ2-7; 7 positions agree with TRBD1. This CDR3 has 11 amino acids. In germline, CDR1 is DFQATT, CDR2 SNEGSKA (reference sequence). With V trimmed by 6 bases and J by 4 bases, 3 bases remained unmatched. The chain's CDR3 is CSAQGDYEQYF. The CDR3 coding sequence is TGCAGTGCCCAGGGGGATTACGAGCAGTACTTC.